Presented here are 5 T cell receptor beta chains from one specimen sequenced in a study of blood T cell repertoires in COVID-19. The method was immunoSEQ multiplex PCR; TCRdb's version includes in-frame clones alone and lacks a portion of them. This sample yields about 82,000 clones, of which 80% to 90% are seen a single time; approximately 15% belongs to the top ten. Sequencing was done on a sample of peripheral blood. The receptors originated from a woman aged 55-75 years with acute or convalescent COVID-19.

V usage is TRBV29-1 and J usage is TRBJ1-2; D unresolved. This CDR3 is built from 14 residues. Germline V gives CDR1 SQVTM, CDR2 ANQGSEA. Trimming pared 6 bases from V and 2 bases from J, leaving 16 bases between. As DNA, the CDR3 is TGCAGCGTGCTGCTGGTGGGAGCCAACTATGGCTACACCTTC. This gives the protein CSVLLVGANYGYTF.

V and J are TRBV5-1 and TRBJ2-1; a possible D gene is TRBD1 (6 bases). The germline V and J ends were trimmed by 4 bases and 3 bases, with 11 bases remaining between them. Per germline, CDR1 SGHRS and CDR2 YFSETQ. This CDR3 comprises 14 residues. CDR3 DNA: TGCGCCAGCAGCCCGACAGGATTCTACAATGAGCAGTTCTTC. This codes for CASSPTGFYNEQFF.

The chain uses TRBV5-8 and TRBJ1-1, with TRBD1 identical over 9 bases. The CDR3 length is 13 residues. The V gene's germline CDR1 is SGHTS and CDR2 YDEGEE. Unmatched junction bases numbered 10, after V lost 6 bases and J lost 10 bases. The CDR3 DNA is TGTGCCAGCAATCACAGGGGGCCCCTGAGAGCTTTCTTT. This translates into CASNHRGPLRAFF.

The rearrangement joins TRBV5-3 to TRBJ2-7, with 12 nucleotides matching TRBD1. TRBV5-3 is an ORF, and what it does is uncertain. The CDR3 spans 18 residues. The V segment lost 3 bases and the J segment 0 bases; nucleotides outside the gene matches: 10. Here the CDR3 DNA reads TGTGCCAGAAGCTCTCCGGGACAGGGGGCATCTACCTCCTACGAGCAGTACTTC. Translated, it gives CARSSPGQGASTSYEQYF.

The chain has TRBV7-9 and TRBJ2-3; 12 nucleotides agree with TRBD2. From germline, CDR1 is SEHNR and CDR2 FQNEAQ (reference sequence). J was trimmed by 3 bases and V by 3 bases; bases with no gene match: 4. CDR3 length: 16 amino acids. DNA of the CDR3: TGTGCCAGCAGCTTTAGACTAGCGGGGGTTACAGATACGCAGTATTTT. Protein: CASSFRLAGVTDTQYF. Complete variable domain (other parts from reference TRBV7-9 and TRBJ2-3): DTGVSQNPRHKITKRGQNVTFRCDPISEHNRLYWYRQTLGQGPEFLTYFQNEAQLEKSRLLSDRFSAERPKGSFSTLEIQRTEQGDSAMYLCASSFRLAGVTDTQYFGPGTRLTVL.